This T cell receptor beta chain was observed in a study of Ad26.COV2.S vaccination and SARS-CoV-2 variants. Overall study: As a participant in COV1001, the donor was in the Ad26.COV2.S trial arm. The study gave Ad26.COV2.S intramuscularly, once or twice 56 days apart.

Sequencing was performed with immunoSEQ multiplex PCR; in TCRdb, only in-frame clones are kept and a portion is missing. The table includes around 300,000 clones, approximately 90% detected once. Remarks on this clone: Its antigen is not identified.

Looked up from germline, CDR1 is SGHRS and CDR2 is YFSETQ. The CDR3 is 14 residues long. Trimming removed 6 bases from V and 1 base from J, with 12 bases in between. General study findings and limits: Those who received vaccine or placebo ended up with similar non-spike TCR breadth.

Treatment denoted: 15 to 20 received Ad26.COV2.S at low or high dose, single or two shots; about 5 received placebo; per-sample allocation not given. Sampling occurred on day 63 after the first vaccine or placebo injection. The vaccine delivered Wuhan-strain SARS-CoV-2 spike through an Ad26 vector. V and J are TRBV5-1 and TRBJ2-3, with D unresolved. The material was peripheral blood, obtained in a trial of Ad26.COV2.S vaccine versus placebo. The receptor was isolated from a person between 18 and 65 years old who received the Ad26.COV2.S COVID-19 vaccine or a placebo. CDR3: CASNYGGGTDTQYF. The DNA of the CDR3 is TGCGCCAGCAACTATGGTGGTGGCACAGATACGCAGTATTTT.